This T cell receptor (beta chain) was sequenced for a study of OX40 agonist ivuxolimab in advanced cancers. Study information: The dose of intravenous ivuxolimab that patients received every 2 weeks ranged from 0.01 to 10 mg/kg. Under the entry rules, prior anti-PD-1, anti-PD-L1 or anti-CTLA-4 therapy was allowed, and approximately 40% had some.

Study observations and caveats: It was not determined which antigens were specifically recognized by the peripheral T cells that had undergone clonal expansion. At 0.1 to 3.0 mg/kg, clonal expansion of CD4+ and CD8+ blood T cells had occurred by week 6.

Produced via immunoSEQ multiplex PCR; TCRdb's table is partial and in-frame only. The table includes some 50,000 clones, 90% to 95% detected once. Of note for this clone: Its antigen remains unidentified.

Germline CDR1 and CDR2: SGHAT and FQNNGV. V was pared by 5 bases and J by 14 bases, with 7 bases of the junction left unmatched. The CDR3 has 12 residues. The chain recombines TRBV11-2 with TRBJ2-1; the match to TRBD1 covers 9 bases. The sample here was CD4+ or CD8+ T cells sorted from blood, taken in a trial of the OX40 agonist ivuxolimab. This TCR derives from an adult with an advanced solid tumor such as melanoma, head and neck, liver or kidney cancer. The CDR3 here is CASSDRRDREFF. CDR3 nucleotide sequence: TGTGCCAGCAGCGATAGGAGGGACAGGGAGTTCTTC.